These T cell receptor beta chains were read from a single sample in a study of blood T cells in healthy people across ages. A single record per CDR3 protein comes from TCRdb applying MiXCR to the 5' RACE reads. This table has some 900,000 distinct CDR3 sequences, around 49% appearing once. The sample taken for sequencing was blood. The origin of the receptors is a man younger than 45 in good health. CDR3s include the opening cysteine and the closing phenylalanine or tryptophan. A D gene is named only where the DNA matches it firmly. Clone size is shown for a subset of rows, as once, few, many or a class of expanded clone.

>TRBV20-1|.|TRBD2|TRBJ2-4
CSANRETSGGSKNIQYF
TGCAGTGCTAACAGGGAGACTAGCGGGGGGTCCAAAAACATTCAGTACTTC
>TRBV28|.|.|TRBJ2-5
CASSDRRQAQKTQYF
TGTGCCAGCAGTGATCGTAGACAGGCCCAAAAGACCCAGTACTTC
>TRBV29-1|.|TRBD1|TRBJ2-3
CSVEEGDRADTQYF
TGCAGCGTTGAAGAGGGGGACAGGGCAGATACGCAGTATTTT
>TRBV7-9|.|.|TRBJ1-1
CASSYSMITEAFF
TGTGCCAGCAGCTATAGTATGATCACTGAAGCTTTCTTT
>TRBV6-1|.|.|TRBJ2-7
CASSERAPYEQYF
TGTGCCAGCAGTGAAAGAGCTCCCTACGAGCAGTACTTC
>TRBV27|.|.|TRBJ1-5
CASSSRGGWNQPQHF
TGTGCCAGCAGTTCGCGGGGAGGGTGGAATCAGCCCCAGCATTTT
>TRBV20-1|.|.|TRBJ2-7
CSARSTQGSPYEQYF
TGCAGTGCTAGATCCACCCAGGGGTCCCCCTACGAGCAGTACTTC
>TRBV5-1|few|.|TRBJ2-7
CASSLNHEQYF
TGCGCCAGCAGCTTAAACCACGAGCAGTACTTC
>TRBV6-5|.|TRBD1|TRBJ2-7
CASRTPGQAYEQYF
TGTGCCAGCAGGACCCCGGGACAGGCCTACGAGCAGTACTTC
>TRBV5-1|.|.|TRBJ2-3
CASGGNFGVSDTQYF
TGCGCCAGCGGTGGAAACTTTGGGGTCTCTGATACGCAGTATTTT
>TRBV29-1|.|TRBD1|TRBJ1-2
CSVSGDRGYTF
TGCAGCGTTTCGGGGGACAGAGGCTACACCTTC
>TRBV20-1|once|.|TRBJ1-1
CSARVGANTEAFF
TGCAGTGCTAGGGTAGGGGCCAACACTGAAGCTTTCTTT
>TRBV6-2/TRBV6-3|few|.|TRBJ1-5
CASSPGQTSNQPQHF
TGTGCCAGCAGCCCCGGACAGACTAGCAATCAGCCCCAGCATTTT
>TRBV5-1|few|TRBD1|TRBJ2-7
CASSLPGQGIYEQYF
TGCGCCAGCAGCTTGCCGGGACAGGGTATTTACGAGCAGTACTTC